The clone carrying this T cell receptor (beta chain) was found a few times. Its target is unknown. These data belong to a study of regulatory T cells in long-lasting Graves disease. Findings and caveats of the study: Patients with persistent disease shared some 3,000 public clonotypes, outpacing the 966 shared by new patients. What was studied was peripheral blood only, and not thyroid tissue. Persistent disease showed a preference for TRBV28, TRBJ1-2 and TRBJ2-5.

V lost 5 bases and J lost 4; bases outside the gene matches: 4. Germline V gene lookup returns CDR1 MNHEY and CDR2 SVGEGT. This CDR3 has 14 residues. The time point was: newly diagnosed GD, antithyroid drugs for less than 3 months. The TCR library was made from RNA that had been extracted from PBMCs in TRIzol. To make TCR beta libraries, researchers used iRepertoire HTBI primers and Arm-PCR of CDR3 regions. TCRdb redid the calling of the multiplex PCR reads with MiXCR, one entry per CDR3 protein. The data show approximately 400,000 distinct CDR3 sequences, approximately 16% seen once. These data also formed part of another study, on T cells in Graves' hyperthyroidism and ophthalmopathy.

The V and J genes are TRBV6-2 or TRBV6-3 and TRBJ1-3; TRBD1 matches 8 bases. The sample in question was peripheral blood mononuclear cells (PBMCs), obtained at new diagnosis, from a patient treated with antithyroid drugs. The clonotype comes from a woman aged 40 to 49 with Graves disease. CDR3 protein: CASSDRTGGNTIYF. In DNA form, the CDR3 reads TGTGCCAGCAGTGACCGGACAGGGGGAAACACCATATATTTT.